This T cell receptor beta chain was sequenced for a study of blood T cells in healthy people across ages. Overall study results and limits: Roughly linear age-related decline in beta diversity appeared, significant by age 40.

A second PCR of about 7 to 11 cycles used a sample-barcoded 5' primer and a J-beta primer mix. Using its own MiXCR run on the 5' RACE reads, TCRdb lists one record per CDR3 protein. Here the sample spans 600,000 to 1,000,000 distinct CDR3 sequences, about 62% being singletons. The junction had 13 bases not matched to a gene; V was cut back by 11 bases and J by 0 bases. The CDR3 contains 15 residues. The germline CDR1 and CDR2 sequences are ENHRY and SYGVKD. As concerns this clonotype: The antigen is not known.

This clonotype was sampled from a man aged 25 to 40 in good health. The sequencing input was blood. The V gene is TRBV10-3, the J gene TRBJ2-7, with 7 nucleotides matching TRBD1. CDR3 in amino acids: CADKRQGPNSYEQYF. The CDR3, as DNA: TGTGCCGATAAGAGACAGGGCCCTAACTCCTACGAGCAGTACTTC.